This T cell receptor (beta chain) is drawn from a study of beta chain features in type 1 diabetes. Study-wide results and limits: Patients with Type 1 diabetes showed moderately but significantly shorter TCRB CDR3s in all four CD4+ subsets. VDJ junctions from type 1 diabetes patients carried fewer insertions and larger deletions. For cells with high TCR expression, cDNA sequencing could yield over-representation. Researchers caution that PCR might favor shorter templates, equally among patients and controls.

This CDR3 region has 11 residues. CDR1 GTSNPN and CDR2 SVGIG come from the germline V gene (reference sequence). V shed 2 bases and J 11 bases; nucleotides not matched to a gene: 4. This clone was observed a few times. What it binds is not known. TCRB transcripts that were expressed got sequenced, as all of the isolated RNA had been reverse transcribed. Method: immunoSEQ multiplex PCR; TCRdb's copy keeps in-frame clones and lacks some. The table shows 640,000 or so clones, with 11% to 15% occurring only once. A heparinised blood draw that averaged approximately 120 mL was obtained once from each donor.

The clonotype was recovered from a man between 18 and 35 years old with type 1 diabetes. The source material was naive CD4+ T cells from blood. The J gene is TRBJ2-7, the V gene TRBV30; 9 bases agree with TRBD2. The CDR3: CAWSRTSAKYF. The DNA of the CDR3 is TGTGCCTGGAGTCGGACTAGCGCGAAGTACTTC.